Below are 8 T cell receptor beta chains sequenced from a single sample in a study of blood T cells in healthy people across ages. Through a sample-barcoded 5' primer and a J-beta primer mix, a second PCR was run for roughly 7 to 12 cycles. Using its own MiXCR run on the 5' RACE reads, TCRdb lists one record per CDR3 protein. The sample holds approximately 770,000 distinct CDR3 sequences; 58% are singletons and the top ten take about 20%. The material sequenced was blood. The receptor source for this set is a man in his thirties or forties in good health.

With respect to this clonotype: One end of the junction varies from germline; a read error may be responsible. CDR3 sequence reads: CASSRQTGGYYEQYF. The CDR3 DNA reads TGCGCTAGCAGCCGTCAGACGGGCGGATACTACGAGCAGTACTTC. This rearrangement joins TRBV5-1 to TRBJ2-7; the D is unclear. The CDR3 is 15 amino acids. Germline V lookup: CDR1 SGHRS, CDR2 YFSETQ.

This clonotype was detected once. This sequence joins TRBV10-2 and TRBJ2-1; TRBD1 aligns across 8 bases. Trimming took 4 bases from V and 4 from J; bases not matched to a gene: 12. Germline CDR1 reads WSHSY; CDR2 reads SAAADI. There are 17 residues in the CDR3. The CDR3 sequence is CASSGSDRERTYNEQFF. The CDR3, as DNA: TGCGCCAGCAGTGGATCGGACAGGGAGAGGACGTACAATGAGCAGTTCTTC.

The chain uses TRBV21-1 and TRBJ1-1; the D call TRBD1 from the table was never checked on the DNA. TRBV21-1 has pseudogene status. The length of the CDR3 is 16 residues. As DNA, the CDR3 is TGTGTCAGCAGCAAAGATTCCCCTTCAGAGAACACTGAAGCTTTCTTT. It specifies CVSSKDSPSENTEAFF.

The chain carries TRBV20-1 and TRBJ2-7; TRBD2 matches at 11 bases. CDR3 length: 15 amino acids. Germline CDR1 DFQATT, CDR2 SNEGSKA (reference sequence). V was pared by 0 bases and J by 4 bases, with 5 bases of the junction left unmatched. CDR3 sequence reads: CSARDLTSGTYEQYF. DNA for the CDR3: TGCAGTGCTAGAGACCTGACTAGCGGGACTTACGAGCAGTACTTC.

This clonotype was detected once. The chain couples TRBV20-1 to TRBJ2-4, with D maybe TRBD1 (5 bases). The DNA end is more similar to TRBJ2-7, so the J call may be wrong. Germline loops: CDR1 DFQATT, CDR2 SNEGSKA (reference sequence). The CDR3 has 14 residues. The CDR3 DNA reads as TGCAGTGCTAGATCCTGGACACTTTCCTACGAGCAGTACTTC. The encoded protein is CSARSWTLSYEQYF.

This clonotype was detected only a few times. The chain carries TRBV6-9 and TRBJ2-1; 9 nucleotides line up with TRBD1. Germline V gene lookup returns CDR1 MNHGY and CDR2 SVAAGI. The CDR3 length is 15 residues. Trimming cost V 5 bases and J 8 bases; bases outside gene matches: 10. This chain's CDR3 is CASSRTGDRVHEQFF. The CDR3 region has the DNA TGTGCCAGCAGTCGGACGGGGGACAGGGTTCATGAGCAGTTCTTC.

The chain links TRBV24-1 to TRBJ2-5; D is perhaps TRBD2 (5 bases). Germline CDR1 is KGHDR and CDR2 is SFDVKD. With 3 bases removed from V and 11 bases from J, the gap between germline ends came to 15 bases. The CDR3 is made up of 13 amino acids. For the CDR3, the DNA is TGTGCCACCAGTGATCCCGGACTGAGGGAGCAGTACTTC. This translates into CATSDPGLREQYF.

This chain uses TRBV7-8 with TRBJ1-4; TRBD1 agrees at 8 bases. The germline CDR1 and CDR2 sequences are SGHVS and FQNEAQ. CDR3 length equals 15 residues. With 5 bases clipped from V and 4 bases from J, the junction kept 6 bases outside the gene matches. Here the CDR3 DNA reads TGTGCCAGCAGCCCCACGACAGGGGTTAATGAAAAACTGTTTTTT. Encoded protein: CASSPTTGVNEKLFF.